This T cell receptor (beta chain) was identified during a study of shared clonotypes between healthy human individuals (TCRdb year 2020). Regarding the research as a whole: Two women and a few men aged 18 to 49 years were included in the cohort. Libraries were prepared and TCR repertoires were sequenced by different laboratories using diverse techniques, in order to increase sequencing depth and limit assay-specific biases. Per donor, three plates each were used for CD4 naive and CD4 memory, two for CD8 naive, and one for CD8 memory. The study deeply sequenced blood TCR repertoires of five healthy adults to estimate repertoire size and the extent of clonotype sharing between individuals. Leukapheresis yielded between about 0.94 and 8.9 billion PBMCs per donor.

Study-wide findings and limitations: Incomplete sequencing was indicated by rarefaction of sorted-subset datasets, despite the large sequencing depth. Compared with non-shared clonotypes, the clonotypes found in all four sorted-subset donors had higher generation probabilities. Based on pairwise subsampling, the degree of clonotype sharing among donors was expected to be affected by sequencing depth. About 5% of naive CD4, around 4% of naive CD8, around 2.3% of memory CD4, and 0.35% to 0.5% of memory CD8 clonotypes were shared across a few donors. Sampling was restricted to blood, and TCR repertoires in tissues likely differ from the TCR repertoires found in blood. Larger estimated clonotype richness was generally found for naive subsets than for memory subsets. The small number of donors limited the genetic and exposure-history diversity represented.

Using the deep immunoSEQ assay, multiplex PCR amplified TCR CDR3 regions from genomic DNA. Genomic DNA extracted from each cell subset was distributed evenly over all wells of several immunoSEQ 96-well plates, and each plate served as one replicate. For sorted subsets, each replicate PCR was loaded with 150 to 250 ng genomic DNA, equivalent to 30,000 to 35,000 T cell genomes. Purified libraries were measured with a Qubit 3.0 fluorometer, size-checked on a Bioanalyzer 2100, and measured again with the KAPA Library Quantification kit. Every immunoSEQ 96-well plate was sequenced on a dedicated single-read 150-cycle Illumina NextSeq 550 flow cell. The source study handled its data this way. Because the immunoSEQ output held only junctional sequences and lacked quality scores, the filtering could not match the filtering applied to full-length reads. To assign V/J genes and CDR3, sequences were annotated using PyIR, a Python wrapper for IgBLAST v1.9, with IMGT germline references. Reads were removed for weak V/J assignments (E-value above 1e-6), missing CDR3, stop codons, out-of-frame junctions, or ambiguous translated residues. V3J clonotypes were defined as sequences sharing the same inferred V gene, J gene, and CDR3 amino acid sequence. The percentage overlap between two repertoires was calculated by dividing the number of shared unique clonotypes by the size of the smaller repertoire. Repertoire richness was assessed with RTK rarefaction, the Chao1 estimator, and Recon v2.1 estimates of unobserved clonotypes. OLGA was used to compute generation probabilities for all TCRbeta clonotypes that the gDNA method yielded from a few donors. In its TCRdb copy, this immuneACCESS table keeps in-frame sequences only and misses some clones. Where compared with another copy, unresolved V genes explain less than half of these, and the others have no known cause. That table gives V, J and clone size, and the DNA gave D and trimming. This sample is represented by around 700,000 clones; 55% to 75% of them were singletons. Approximately 1.8% of the sample is in the top ten clones.

This clone showed up just a few times. No antigen is known for it. Per-nucleotide qualities are absent, and no much larger clonotype sits a single base away. The sample holds other DNA sequences that translate to the same CDR3. The donors were healthy, HIV-negative adults who had no recently reported acute infections or vaccinations. Every donor was a Caucasian adult living in Nashville, Tennessee, USA. CD4+ T cells were enriched by magnetic negative selection, after which naive cells were positively selected on CD45RA and the negative fraction was taken as the memory subset. Blood was obtained by leukapheresis, after which PBMCs were separated by Ficoll-Histopaque density gradient centrifugation and cryopreserved in liquid nitrogen vapor phase. Analytical flow cytometry was used to check the purity and quantity of each magnetically sorted T cell population. Each sorted fraction had its genomic DNA isolated and then quantified by UV absorbance on a Nanodrop 2000c.

The CDR3 has 13 amino acids, counting the end cysteine and phenylalanine. Only the CDR3 portion is preserved as DNA: 39 bases, with reading frame beginning at the first base. The junction carries 9 bases between V and J, which are trimmed by 9 bases and 1 base respectively. From the germline V gene (reference sequence), CDR1 is MNHEY and CDR2 is SMNVEV. The sequence links TRBV27 to TRBJ2-2, with TRBD1 tentatively as D gene (5 bases match). This clonotype originated in a woman aged 30 to 39 in good health. Sequenced sample: memory CD4+ T cells sorted from blood. The sample's cell subset or site label, decoded: CD45RA-negative fraction. The CDR3 has the sequence CASKGQNTGELFF. The DNA sequence follows: TGTGCCAGTAAAGGACAGAACACCGGGGAGCTGTTTTTT.